This is a list of T cell receptor beta chains from one sample in a study of PD-1 blockade in classical Hodgkin lymphoma. TCRdb's table, derived via immunoSEQ multiplex PCR, lists solely in-frame clones and lacks some. This sample yields some 100,000 clones, of which roughly 91% are seen a single time; under 7.5% belongs to the top ten. The specimen comprised peripheral blood mononuclear cells (PBMCs), sampled before the second cycle of nivolumab. These receptors all stem from a human donor with classical Hodgkin lymphoma. Each CDR3 is given with its conserved first and last residue. The order of the fields is J gene, D gene, V gene, clone size, CDR3 protein, CDR3 DNA. A D gene is named only where the DNA matches it firmly. Rows may omit the clone size; those that give it use once, few, many or a size class.

>TRBJ1-2|.|TRBV19|.
CASSTPNHETANYGYTF
TGTGCCAGTAGTACGCCCAACCACGAAACAGCTAACTATGGCTACACCTTC
>TRBJ1-6|.|TRBV30|few
CAWSEDGNSPLHF
TGTGCCTGGAGTGAGGACGGTAATTCACCCCTCCACTTT
>TRBJ2-7|.|TRBV19|.
CASTKNKALGSAEQYF
TGTGCCAGTACCAAAAATAAGGCTCTGGGGTCCGCCGAGCAGTACTTC
>TRBJ2-7|.|TRBV15|.
CATSRDRPRSSYEQYF
TGTGCCACCAGCAGAGATCGACCTAGGAGCTCCTACGAGCAGTACTTC
>TRBJ2-5|.|TRBV6-5|.
CASSYQAGQETQYF
TGTGCCAGCAGTTACCAGGCGGGACAAGAGACCCAGTACTTC
>TRBJ1-1|.|TRBV27|once
CASSGFGGDTEAFF
TGTGCCAGCAGTGGGTTCGGGGGGGACACTGAAGCTTTCTTT
>TRBJ1-5|TRBD1|TRBV7-2|.
CASSPGQQNQPQHF
TGTGCCAGCAGCCCGGGACAGCAAAATCAGCCCCAGCATTTT
>TRBJ1-5|TRBD1|TRBV18|.
CASSPTTGGGQPQHF
TGTGCCAGCTCACCAACGACAGGGGGCGGGCAGCCCCAGCATTTT
>TRBJ2-1|.|TRBV18|.
CASSPYFNEQFF
TGTGCCAGCTCACCCTACTTTAATGAGCAGTTCTTC
>TRBJ2-7|.|TRBV7-2|.
CASRDGHYEQYF
TGTGCCAGCCGGGACGGCCACTACGAGCAGTACTTC
>TRBJ1-1|TRBD1|TRBV15|.
CATSRAHRSGQGEAFF
TGTGCCACCAGCAGAGCCCACCGTTCGGGACAGGGGGAAGCTTTCTTT
>TRBJ1-1|.|TRBV2|.
CASRGGTEAFF
TGTGCCAGCCGGGGGGGCACTGAAGCTTTCTTT
>TRBJ2-7|TRBD1|TRBV6-1|.
CASSELGTGVIYEQYF
TGTGCCAGCAGTGAGCTTGGGACAGGGGTTATCTACGAGCAGTACTTC
>TRBJ2-1|TRBD1|TRBV5-4|.
CASTPGTGRVNEQFF
TGTGCCAGCACACCCGGGACAGGGAGGGTTAATGAGCAGTTCTTC
>TRBJ1-1|.|TRBV18|.
CASSPSAPNTEAFF
TGTGCCAGCTCACCCTCGGCTCCGAACACTGAAGCTTTCTTT
>TRBJ1-2|.|TRBV5-4|.
CASSLQVFPDYGYTF
TGTGCCAGCAGCTTGCAGGTGTTCCCGGACTATGGCTACACCTTC
>TRBJ2-1|TRBD1|TRBV25-1|once
CASSASRDRVSYNEQFF
TGTGCCAGCAGTGCGTCCCGGGACAGGGTATCCTACAATGAGCAGTTCTTC
>TRBJ2-2|TRBD2|TRBV7-6|.
CASSSSGGIRSTGELFF
TGTGCCAGCAGCTCAAGCGGGGGGATCAGATCCACCGGGGAGCTGTTTTTT
>TRBJ1-1|TRBD1|TRBV9|.
CASSVDLGTGMGDTEAFF
TGTGCCAGCAGCGTAGATTTGGGGACAGGGATGGGGGACACTGAAGCTTTCTTT
>TRBJ1-1|.|TRBV5-6|.
CASSLEFRESTEAFF
TGTGCCAGCAGCTTGGAATTTCGGGAGAGCACTGAAGCTTTCTTT